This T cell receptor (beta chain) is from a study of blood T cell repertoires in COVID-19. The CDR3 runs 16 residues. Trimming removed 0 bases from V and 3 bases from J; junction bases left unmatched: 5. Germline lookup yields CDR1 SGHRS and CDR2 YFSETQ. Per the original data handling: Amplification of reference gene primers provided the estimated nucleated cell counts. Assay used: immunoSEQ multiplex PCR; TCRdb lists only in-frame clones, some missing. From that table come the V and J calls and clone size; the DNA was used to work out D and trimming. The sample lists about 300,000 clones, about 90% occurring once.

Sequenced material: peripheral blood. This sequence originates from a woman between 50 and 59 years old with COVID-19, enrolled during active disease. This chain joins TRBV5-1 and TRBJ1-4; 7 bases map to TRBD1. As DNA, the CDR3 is TGCGCCAGCAGCTTGGGACAGGGAACTCCTAATGAAAAACTGTTTTTT. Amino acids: CASSLGQGTPNEKLFF. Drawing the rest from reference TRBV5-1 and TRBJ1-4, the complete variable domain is KAGVTQTPRYLIKTRGQQVTLSCSPISGHRSVSWYQQTPGQGLQFLFEYFSETQRNKGNFPGRFSGRQFSNSRSEMNVSTLELGDSALYLCASSLGQGTPNEKLFFGSGTQLSVL.